Following are 26 T cell receptor beta chains from one sample sequenced in a study of cytomegalovirus exposure and HLA in healthy donors. Both 60 Vbeta primers and 13 Jbeta primers went into the PCR. Sequenced by immunoSEQ multiplex PCR; TCRdb stores in-frame clones only, minus some. The sample lists 150,000 to 250,000 clones, around 85% seen once, with over 2% in the top ten. Source material: PBMCs. These receptors all stem from a woman between 50 and 59 years old in good health and CMV-seronegative.

This clone was counted a single time. This rearrangement joins TRBV7-6 to TRBJ2-7, with 11 bases aligning to TRBD1. V was pared by 5 bases and J by 3 bases, with 6 bases of the junction left unmatched. The CDR3 is 15 residues long. The germline V gene encodes CDR1 SGHVS and CDR2 FNYEAQ. The CDR3 nucleotides are TGTGCCAGCAGCCAGGACAGGGGGCTTTTCTACGAGCAGTACTTC. Protein: CASSQDRGLFYEQYF.

V gene TRBV5-1 combines with J gene TRBJ2-5, with 16 bases aligning to TRBD2. Trimming took 4 bases from V and 2 from J; bases not matched to a gene: 14. The CDR3 is 20 amino acids. From germline, CDR1 is SGHRS and CDR2 YFSETQ. CDR3 sequence: CASSLYYIGTSGRGQETQYF. The CDR3 bases are TGCGCCAGCAGCCTTTACTATATTGGGACTAGCGGGAGGGGGCAAGAGACCCAGTACTTC. The entire variable domain, with the rest obtained from reference TRBV5-1 and TRBJ2-5, is as follows: KAGVTQTPRYLIKTRGQQVTLSCSPISGHRSVSWYQQTPGQGLQFLFEYFSETQRNKGNFPGRFSGRQFSNSRSEMNVSTLELGDSALYLCASSLYYIGTSGRGQETQYFGPGTRLLVL.

This clone was seen a few times. This chain connects TRBV7-3 to TRBJ2-5; 11 bases fit TRBD1. Judging by the DNA end, TRBJ2-7 fits better; the J call may be wrong. The CDR3 runs to 15 residues. Germline V gene sequence: CDR1 SGHTA, CDR2 FQGTGA. The DNA of the CDR3 is TGTGCCAGCAGCTCGGACAGGGGGCAGTGGCACGAGCAGTACTTC. Its protein product is CASSSDRGQWHEQYF.

The rearrangement joins TRBV5-4 to TRBJ2-2; 8 positions agree with TRBD2. V trimming: 4 bases; J trimming: 5 bases; junction bases outside the gene matches: 10. Germline V gene lookup returns CDR1 SGHNT and CDR2 YYREEE (reference sequence). The CDR3 consists of 16 residues. This CDR3 reads CASSGPSGSETGELFF. The CDR3 DNA reads TGTGCCAGCAGCGGACCCAGCGGGAGCGAGACCGGGGAGCTGTTTTTT.

The V and J genes are TRBV4-2 and TRBJ2-3; no definite D call. Germline V lookup: CDR1 LGHNA, CDR2 YNFKEQ. Between the trimmed V and J ends, which lost 3 bases and 6 bases, there was a span of 7 bases. The CDR3 is made up of 12 amino acids. DNA of the CDR3: TGTGCCAGCAGCCACTCCCGTGATACGCAGTATTTT. As protein: CASSHSRDTQYF.

The chain joins TRBV5-1 to TRBJ2-3; D is possibly TRBD2 (7 bases). Trimming took 3 bases from V and 6 from J, leaving 14 bases between them. In germline, CDR1 is SGHRS, CDR2 YFSETQ. The CDR3 is 14 residues long. The CDR3 loop reads CASSSGGQGDTQYF. CDR3 nucleotide sequence: TGCGCCAGCAGCTCGGGGGGCCAAGGGGATACGCAGTATTTT.

This chain connects TRBV15 to TRBJ1-4; perhaps TRBD1 as D (6 bases). The CDR3 loop spans 16 amino acids. Germline V lookup: CDR1 LNHNV, CDR2 YYDKDF (reference sequence). The V end lost 0 bases, the J end lost 0 bases, and 8 bases lay between the germline ends. The CDR3 spells CATSREAGATNEKLFF. The CDR3 DNA reads TGTGCCACCAGCAGAGAGGCAGGGGCAACTAATGAAAAACTGTTTTTT. Variable domain in full (rest from reference TRBV15 and TRBJ1-4): DAMVIQNPRYQVTQFGKPVTLSCSQTLNHNVMYWYQQKSSQAPKLLFHYYDKDFNNEADTPDNFQSRRPNTSFCFLDIRSPGLGDTAMYLCATSREAGATNEKLFFGSGTQLSVL.

The chain employs TRBV6-5 and TRBJ2-1; D is perhaps TRBD2 (6 bases). Trimming left V 6 bases short and J 8 bases short, with 17 bases between. Germline values: CDR1 MNHEY, CDR2 SVGAGI. This CDR3 spans 14 amino acids. The CDR3 region is CASSYSGKGYEQFF. The CDR3 nucleotides read TGTGCCAGCAGCTATAGCGGCAAAGGCTATGAGCAGTTCTTC.

The chain couples TRBV12-5 to TRBJ2-7; tentatively, D is TRBD2 (6 bases). Trimming stripped 2 bases from V and 3 bases from J, with 20 bases between. Germline loops: CDR1 LGHNT, CDR2 FRNRAP. This CDR3 comprises 17 residues. The CDR3 loop is CASGLSWRELPNYEQYF. The CDR3 DNA is TGTGCTAGTGGTTTGTCATGGCGGGAACTCCCCAACTACGAGCAGTACTTC.

The chain carries TRBV19 and TRBJ2-1, with 10 bases matching TRBD1. The CDR3 contains 14 residues. Germline CDR1 reads LNHDA; CDR2 reads SQIVND (reference sequence). The J segment lost 10 bases and the V segment lost 7 bases, leaving 10 bases of the junction unmatched. The CDR3 here is CASKGQGKNIEQFF. The CDR3 nucleotides read TGTGCCAGTAAGGGACAGGGGAAAAATATCGAGCAGTTCTTC. Supplemented by reference TRBV19 and TRBJ2-1, the full variable domain reads DGGITQSPKYLFRKEGQNVTLSCEQNLNHDAMYWYRQDPGQGLRLIYYSQIVNDFQKGDIAEGYSVSREKKESFPLTVTSAQKNPTAFYLCASKGQGKNIEQFFGPGTRLTVL.

The genes are TRBV27 and TRBJ1-5; a weak D match, TRBD1 (6 bases). V lost 2 bases and J lost 7, with 12 bases in between. The CDR3 consists of 14 residues. Germline CDR1 reads MNHEY; CDR2 reads SMNVEV (reference sequence). The CDR3 region is CASSLTGREQPQHF. The CDR3 region has the DNA TGTGCCAGCAGTTTAACAGGGAGAGAACAGCCCCAGCATTTT.

This chain links TRBV28 with TRBJ2-5; 8 bases map to TRBD1. CDR1 is MDHEN and CDR2 is SYDVKM in the germline V gene. J lost 5 bases, V lost 5 bases, and 7 bases had no gene match. The CDR3 is made up of 14 amino acids. CDR3 loop: CASSRQGAVETQYF. The CDR3 DNA reads TGTGCCAGCAGTCGGCAGGGGGCCGTTGAGACCCAGTACTTC.

The chain recombines TRBV18 with TRBJ1-1; possible D gene TRBD1, 6 bases. Trimming cost V 5 bases and J 1 base, with 11 bases left between them. The CDR3 is made up of 14 amino acids. Germline assignment: CDR1 KGHSH and CDR2 LQKENI. Here the CDR3 DNA reads TGTGCCAGCTCAAAGACAGGTCAGAACACTGAAGCTTTCTTT. Translating it yields CASSKTGQNTEAFF.

The V call is TRBV30, the J call TRBJ2-2; D call uncertain. The V gene lost 0 bases and the J gene lost 6 bases, with 8 bases spanning the gap. Germline lookup yields CDR1 GTSNPN and CDR2 SVGIG (reference sequence). The CDR3 is made up of 13 amino acids. CDR3 region: CAWSVSAAGELFF. The CDR3 DNA reads as TGTGCCTGGAGTGTCTCCGCGGCCGGGGAGCTGTTTTTT. Based on the CDR3 plus reference TRBV30 and TRBJ2-2, the full variable domain is SQTIHQWPATLVQPVGSPLSLECTVEGTSNPNLYWYRQAAGRGLQLLFYSVGIGQISSEVPQNLSASRPQDRQFILSSKKLLLSDSGFYLCAWSVSAAGELFFGEGSRLTVL.

The chain recombines TRBV5-4 with TRBJ2-2, with 10 bases lining up with TRBD2. From germline, CDR1 is SGHNT and CDR2 YYREEE (reference sequence). The CDR3 spans 16 residues. The V segment lost 4 bases and the J segment 1 base; nucleotides outside the gene matches: 4. CDR3 nucleotide sequence: TGTGCCAGCAGCCCCAGACTAGCGGGGAACACCGGGGAGCTGTTTTTT. This translates into CASSPRLAGNTGELFF.

The chain employs TRBV6-1 and TRBJ2-5, with 9 positions matching TRBD2. The assigned J gene may be wrong: the sequence end matches TRBJ2-7 better. This CDR3 contains 14 residues. The germline V gene has CDR1 MNHNS and CDR2 SASEGT. The CDR3 sequence is CASSLSGRFYEQYF. CDR3 in DNA: TGTGCCAGCAGTTTAAGCGGGAGGTTTTACGAGCAGTACTTC.

V gene TRBV28 combines with J gene TRBJ2-4; D might be TRBD1 (6 bases). The CDR3 is 15 amino acids. The germline V gene encodes CDR1 MDHEN and CDR2 SYDVKM. Trimming cost V 5 bases and J 0 bases, with 11 bases left between them. CDR3 amino acids: CASSPQGLAKNIQYF. The DNA of the CDR3 is TGTGCCAGCAGTCCACAGGGTCTAGCCAAAAACATTCAGTACTTC.

The genes are TRBV6-5 and TRBJ1-2; no reliable D call. The germline V gene has CDR1 MNHEY and CDR2 SVGAGI. CDR3 length equals 11 residues. The V gene lost 5 bases and the J gene lost 6 bases, with 7 bases spanning the gap. The CDR3 reads CASSLRDGYTF. In nucleotides, the CDR3 is TGTGCCAGCAGTCTTCGGGATGGCTACACCTTC.

This chain joins TRBV27 and TRBJ1-1; D is possibly TRBD1 (5 bases). Trimming stripped 5 bases from V and 0 bases from J, with 10 bases between. The CDR3 loop spans 14 amino acids. Germline V gives CDR1 MNHEY, CDR2 SMNVEV (reference sequence). The CDR3 loop reads CASSPTGLNTEAFF. In nucleotides, the CDR3 is TGTGCCAGCAGTCCAACAGGATTGAACACTGAAGCTTTCTTT.

The rearrangement uses TRBV9 and TRBJ2-1; 7 bases align to TRBD1. Trimming cost V 7 bases and J 4 bases; bases outside gene matches: 5. The germline V gene encodes CDR1 SGDLS and CDR2 YYNGEE. The CDR3 consists of 13 residues. The CDR3: CASRGQLYNEQFF. The CDR3 nucleotides are TGTGCCAGCCGGGGACAGTTGTACAATGAGCAGTTCTTC.

The chain couples TRBV7-9 to TRBJ1-1; tentatively, D is TRBD1 (5 bases). Between the trimmed V and J ends, which lost 2 bases and 11 bases, there was a span of 12 bases. Germline CDR1 and CDR2: SEHNR and FQNEAQ (reference sequence). The CDR3 sequence is 12 residues long. The CDR3: CASSLQGTWAFF. The DNA for the CDR3 is TGTGCCAGCAGCTTACAGGGAACGTGGGCTTTCTTT.

This clone has more than one count but fewer than ten. V usage is TRBV2 and J usage is TRBJ1-5, with 11 bases fitting TRBD1. CDR3 length equals 19 residues. After removal of 6 bases from V and 2 bases from J, the junction contained 15 bases not matched to a gene. Germline loops: CDR1 SNHLY, CDR2 FYNNEI. The DNA for the CDR3 is TGTGCCAGCAGAAAAAAGGGCGGACAGGGGGCTTTTGGCAATCAGCCCCAGCATTTT. This gives the protein CASRKKGGQGAFGNQPQHF.

CDR3 residues: CASSRLLGEGGEQYF. The CDR3 bases are TGTGCCAGCAGCCGACTACTGGGGGAAGGGGGAGAGCAGTACTTC. V usage is TRBV6-5 and J usage is TRBJ2-7; possible D gene TRBD1, 6 bases. There are 15 residues in the CDR3. Trimming pared 6 bases from V and 7 bases from J, leaving 22 bases between. Germline CDR1 MNHEY, CDR2 SVGAGI.

The chain links TRBV7-2 to TRBJ2-2, with TRBD1 identical over 7 bases. Looked up from germline, CDR1 is SGHTA and CDR2 is FQGNSA. V lost 1 base and J lost 6; bases outside the gene matches: 5. The length of the CDR3 is 15 residues. CDR3 sequence: CASSLDQGVAGELFF. For the CDR3, the DNA is TGTGCCAGCAGCTTAGATCAGGGGGTAGCCGGGGAGCTGTTTTTT. The complete variable domain, with remaining parts taken from reference TRBV7-2 and TRBJ2-2, reads GAGVSQSPSNKVTEKGKDVELRCDPISGHTALYWYRQSLGQGLEFLIYFQGNSAPDKSGLPSDRFSAERTGGSVSTLTIQRTQQEDSAVYLCASSLDQGVAGELFFGEGSRLTVL.

The CDR3 nucleotides read TGTGCCAGCAGTTTATACATGGGCAGCCCCACAGATACGCAGTATTTT. Protein: CASSLYMGSPTDTQYF. V gene TRBV27 combines with J gene TRBJ2-3; D remains unclear. The V gene's germline CDR1 is MNHEY and CDR2 SMNVEV (reference sequence). With 1 base removed from V and 2 bases from J, the gap between germline ends came to 13 bases. The CDR3 spans 16 residues.

CDR3 sequence reads: CASSATSYEQYF. The CDR3 DNA reads TGCGCCAGCAGTGCAACTAGCTACGAGCAGTACTTC. The V and J genes are TRBV10-2 and TRBJ2-7, with D possibly TRBD2 on 5 matching bases. CDR1 WSHSY and CDR2 SAAADI come from the germline V gene. The CDR3 has 12 amino acids. With 4 bases removed from V and 3 bases from J, the gap between germline ends came to 7 bases.